Following are 24 T cell receptor beta chains from one sample sequenced in a study of blood T cell repertoires in COVID-19. Measured with immunoSEQ multiplex PCR; TCRdb has only the in-frame clones, and not every one. The data contain 250,000 to 350,000 clones, 80% to 95% of them singletons. The source material was PBMCs or T cells enriched from blood (not recorded which). Source of these receptors: a young woman who had recovered from COVID-19.

V and J are TRBV11-2 and TRBJ1-1; D perhaps matches TRBD1 (5 bases). This CDR3 contains 14 residues. V lost 3 bases and J lost 4, with 12 bases in between. The germline V gene encodes CDR1 SGHAT and CDR2 FQNNGV. The CDR3 nucleotides are TGTGCCAGCAGCTTCAACAGGATGGGCACTGAAGCTTTCTTT. Translating gives CASSFNRMGTEAFF.

The chain has TRBV5-1 and TRBJ1-2; 11 bases line up with TRBD1. The V and J ends lost 0 bases and 4 bases, in that order; junction bases with no gene match: 14. The CDR3 sequence is 19 residues long. Germline V gene data show CDR1 as SGHRS and CDR2 as YFSETQ. The CDR3 region is CASSLAPKGQGAPSYGYTF. As DNA, the CDR3 is TGCGCCAGCAGCTTGGCACCCAAAGGACAGGGGGCACCTAGCTATGGCTACACCTTC.

The rearrangement uses TRBV28 and TRBJ1-2; D is ambiguous. The CDR3 has 12 residues. From germline, CDR1 is MDHEN and CDR2 SYDVKM. V lost 6 bases and J lost 2, with 7 bases in between. CDR3 in amino acids: CASSQNNYGYTF. Here the CDR3 DNA reads TGTGCCAGCAGCCAGAACAACTATGGCTACACCTTC.

The chain links TRBV4-3 to TRBJ2-5; 10 positions agree with TRBD2. The CDR3 covers 13 residues. The V segment lost 2 bases and the J segment 7 bases; nucleotides outside the gene matches: 1. Germline CDR1 and CDR2: LGHNA and YSLEER. CDR3 DNA: TGCGCCAGCAGCCAAACTAGCGGGGTGACCCAGTACTTC. As protein: CASSQTSGVTQYF.

This rearrangement joins TRBV28 to TRBJ1-2; a weak D match, TRBD1 (6 bases). CDR1 MDHEN and CDR2 SYDVKM come from the germline V gene. The CDR3 sequence is 15 residues long. V lost 8 bases to trimming and J lost 5 bases, with 21 bases between them. The CDR3 sequence: CASGGRGIPVYGYTF. The DNA for the CDR3 is TGTGCCAGCGGGGGGCGGGGGATACCAGTTTATGGCTACACCTTC.

The rearrangement joins TRBV11-2 to TRBJ2-3, with 8 bases identical to TRBD2. This CDR3 has 15 amino acids. The germline V gene encodes CDR1 SGHAT and CDR2 FQNNGV. Trimming at V came to 1 base and at J to 2 bases, leaving 2 bases not matched to a gene. CDR3: CASSLGLATTDTQYF. For the CDR3, the DNA is TGTGCCAGCAGCTTAGGACTAGCGACCACAGATACGCAGTATTTT.

The chain links TRBV29-1 to TRBJ2-2, with 7 nucleotides matching TRBD1. The CDR3 is 13 amino acids. With V trimmed by 2 bases and J by 5 bases, 2 bases remained unmatched. The germline V gene has CDR1 SQVTM and CDR2 ANQGSEA. DNA of the CDR3: TGCAGCGTTGAACACAGGGGAACCGGGGAGCTGTTTTTT. Protein sequence: CSVEHRGTGELFF.

The chain has TRBV3-1 (or the pseudogene TRBV3-2) and TRBJ1-3; D unresolved. V was clipped by 5 bases and J by 0 bases, with 11 bases between them. Germline CDR1 and CDR2: LGHDT and YNNKEL (reference sequence). The CDR3 extends over 15 amino acids. The CDR3 coding sequence is TGTGCCAGCAGCTCACGGGAGGGCTCTGGAAACACCATATATTTT. Translated: CASSSREGSGNTIYF.

The chain is built from TRBV5-1 and TRBJ2-3, with a possible D match to TRBD1 (6 bases). V gave up 2 bases and J gave up 5 bases, with 9 bases separating them. Germline CDR1 reads SGHRS; CDR2 reads YFSETQ. The length of the CDR3 is 13 residues. The CDR3 sequence is CASSFDRLDTQYF. CDR3 in DNA: TGCGCCAGCAGCTTCGACAGGCTAGATACGCAGTATTTT.

The chain combines TRBV30 with TRBJ2-2, with D possibly being TRBD1 (6 bases). This CDR3 spans 13 amino acids. V was clipped by 4 bases and J by 6 bases, with 12 bases between them. Germline CDR1 and CDR2: GTSNPN and SVGIG (reference sequence). For the CDR3, the DNA is TGTGCCTGGAACTACAGGGAAGCCGGGGAGCTGTTTTTT. Protein product: CAWNYREAGELFF.

This clone was picked up a small number of times. The chain uses TRBV7-8 and TRBJ1-6; 8 nucleotides agree with TRBD1. The V gene's germline CDR1 is SGHVS and CDR2 FQNEAQ. The CDR3 consists of 15 residues. V shed 1 base and J 12 bases; nucleotides not matched to a gene: 8. As DNA, the CDR3 is TGTGCCAGCAGCTTAGTCCGTAGAGACAGGGGACCCCTCCACTTT. It codes for CASSLVRRDRGPLHF.

The J gene is TRBJ1-1, the V gene TRBV4-3; unclear D gene. Germline-derived CDR1 and CDR2 are LGHNA and YSLEER. Trimming removed 1 base at V and 0 bases at J, with 9 bases between. This CDR3 is 15 amino acids long. Here the CDR3 reads CASSQGLAMNTEAFF. CDR3 nucleotides: TGCGCCAGCAGCCAAGGATTGGCCATGAACACTGAAGCTTTCTTT.

Worth noting for this clone: Other DNA variants within this sample encode the same CDR3. The chain links TRBV7-2 to TRBJ1-2; 11 positions agree with TRBD1. The CDR3 extends over 15 amino acids. Germline-derived CDR1 and CDR2 are SGHTA and FQGNSA. V gave up 3 bases and J gave up 3 bases; unmatched junction bases: 3. The CDR3 DNA sequence: TGTGCCAGCAGCTTGGGACAGGGGGGATACTATGGCTACACCTTC. Protein sequence: CASSLGQGGYYGYTF.

This rearrangement joins TRBV7-9 to TRBJ1-1; 7 bases match TRBD1. Trimming removed 4 bases from V and 8 bases from J; junction bases left unmatched: 4. The germline V gene encodes CDR1 SEHNR and CDR2 FQNEAQ (reference sequence). The CDR3 length is 12 residues. The CDR3 loop reads CASSSVQGEAFF. The CDR3 DNA is TGTGCCAGCAGCTCTGTACAGGGGGAAGCTTTCTTT. Filled out from reference TRBV7-9 and TRBJ1-1, the complete variable domain reads DTGVSQNPRHKITKRGQNVTFRCDPISEHNRLYWYRQTLGQGPEFLTYFQNEAQLEKSRLLSDRFSAERPKGSFSTLEIQRTEQGDSAMYLCASSSVQGEAFFGQGTRLTVV.

The V and J genes are TRBV6-5 and TRBJ1-1; D may be TRBD1 (6 bases). The V gene lost 6 bases and the J gene lost 1 base, with 15 bases spanning the gap. This CDR3 spans 15 amino acids. Germline assignment: CDR1 MNHEY and CDR2 SVGAGI. This chain's CDR3 is CASRPRGKGNTEAFF. CDR3 DNA: TGTGCCAGCAGACCAAGGGGGAAGGGGAACACTGAAGCTTTCTTT.

This chain links TRBV6-2 or TRBV6-3 with TRBJ1-5; no definite D call. There are 15 residues in the CDR3. Germline V CDR1 and CDR2: MNHEY, SVGEGT. Trimming shortened V by 2 bases and J by 2 bases, and 10 bases separated the two germline ends. This CDR3 reads CASSYALTGNQPQHF. The CDR3 nucleotides read TGTGCCAGCAGTTACGCCCTCACAGGCAATCAGCCCCAGCATTTT.

This clone showed up just a few times. The V gene is TRBV6-5, the J gene TRBJ1-2, with 9 bases lining up with TRBD1. With V trimmed by 7 bases and J by 7 bases, 10 bases remained unmatched. This CDR3 is 14 amino acids long. The V gene's germline CDR1 is MNHEY and CDR2 SVGAGI. As DNA, the CDR3 is TGTGCCAGCACAGGAGGACAGGGGAAGCGTGGCTACACCTTC. Protein sequence: CASTGGQGKRGYTF.

The V and J genes are TRBV27 and TRBJ2-1; TRBD2 matches 7 bases. The germline CDR1 and CDR2 sequences are MNHEY and SMNVEV (reference sequence). V trimming: 6 bases; J trimming: 9 bases; junction bases outside the gene matches: 8. The CDR3 is made up of 13 amino acids. DNA for the CDR3: TGTGCCAGCAGCGGACTAGTTATCGGTGAGCAGTTCTTC. This codes for CASSGLVIGEQFF.

This rearrangement joins TRBV19 to TRBJ1-3, with D perhaps matching TRBD1 (5 bases). This CDR3 contains 17 residues. Germline V gives CDR1 LNHDA, CDR2 SQIVND (reference sequence). V was cut by 5 bases and J by 1 base, with 18 bases left in between. The CDR3 sequence is CASSSTPPGKSGNTIYF. CDR3 DNA sequence: TGTGCCAGTAGTTCAACTCCTCCAGGGAAGTCTGGAAACACCATATATTTT.

This chain connects TRBV28 to TRBJ1-1, with D tentatively TRBD1 (5 bases). Germline CDR1 is MDHEN and CDR2 is SYDVKM. The length of the CDR3 is 14 residues. Trimming left V 5 bases short and J 2 bases short, with 12 bases between. CDR3 loop: CASSRRRGNTEAFF. The CDR3 DNA reads as TGTGCCAGCAGTCGCAGGAGGGGTAACACTGAAGCTTTCTTT.

The V and J genes are TRBV7-2 and TRBJ2-7; 8 bases are a match to TRBD2. The CDR3 is 18 amino acids. Per the germline V gene, CDR1 is SGHTA and CDR2 is FQGNSA. V trimming: 5 bases; J trimming: 4 bases; junction bases outside the gene matches: 19. In nucleotides, the CDR3 is TGTGCCAGCAGCCCGAGCGCGGGGTCCAGCGGGAGATGGTACGAGCAGTACTTC. Translating gives CASSPSAGSSGRWYEQYF.

The chain has TRBV6-4 and TRBJ1-2; D is unclear. V lost 0 bases to trimming and J lost 3 bases, with 14 bases between them. The CDR3 has 16 residues. The germline V gene has CDR1 MRHNA and CDR2 SNTAGT. In nucleotides, the CDR3 is TGTGCCAGCAGTGACTCGCCAGTCCACCCCTACTATGGCTACACCTTC. This translates into CASSDSPVHPYYGYTF.

The chain carries TRBV29-1 and TRBJ2-6; 10 nucleotides match TRBD1. The CDR3 extends over 17 amino acids. V shed 3 bases and J 2 bases; nucleotides not matched to a gene: 7. CDR1 is SQVTM, CDR2 ANQGSEA, per germline. CDR3 coding DNA: TGCAGCGTTGACCCGGGACAGGGGCTACCTGGGGCCAACGTCCTGACTTTC. Translation gives CSVDPGQGLPGANVLTF.

V gene TRBV2 combines with J gene TRBJ2-7; D is undetermined. The V end was cut by 4 bases, the J end by 2 bases, with 12 bases between. This CDR3 has 14 amino acids. Germline lookup yields CDR1 SNHLY and CDR2 FYNNEI. The CDR3 DNA reads as TGTGCCAGCAGTGTTGGGCAGACACCCTACGAGCAGTACTTC. This sequence encodes CASSVGQTPYEQYF. Drawing the rest from reference TRBV2 and TRBJ2-7, the complete variable domain is EPEVTQTPSHQVTQMGQEVILRCVPISNHLYFYWYRQILGQKVEFLVSFYNNEISEKSEIFDDQFSVERPDGSNFTLKIRSTKLEDSAMYFCASSVGQTPYEQYFGPGTRLTVT.